One sample yielded the 29 T cell receptor beta chains listed below, sequenced in a study of CD8+ T cells in alopecia areata. The treatment denotes: oral pan-JAK inhibitor, 5-10 mg twice daily. After isolation, RNA underwent reverse transcription to generate cDNA as the sequencing template. Clones were read by immunoSEQ multiplex PCR, and TCRdb kept only the in-frame ones, dropping some. The table shows about 120,000 clones, with about 50% occurring only once. Material: CD4+ T cells sorted from blood, obtained at week 4, from a patient treated with tofacitinib. The receptors shown here come from a human donor with alopecia areata.

CDR3 amino acids: CASSFAGQGHSPLHF. As DNA, the CDR3 is TGTGCCAGCAGCTTCGCCGGACAGGGTCATTCACCCCTCCACTTT. J is TRBJ1-6 and V is TRBV5-4, with 8 bases identical to TRBD1. The CDR3 runs 15 residues. Germline V gene data show CDR1 as SGHNT and CDR2 as YYREEE (reference sequence). The V gene end was trimmed by 2 bases and the J gene end by 8 bases; junction bases not matched to a gene: 6.

The J gene is TRBJ2-2, the V gene TRBV4-1; TRBD1 matches at 8 bases. Germline V gives CDR1 MGHRA, CDR2 YSYEKL. This CDR3 contains 15 residues. Losses at the gene ends were 5 bases for V and 1 base for J; bases not matched to a gene: 3. The CDR3 DNA is TGCGCCAGCAGCAGAGACAGGGGGAACACCGGGGAGCTGTTTTTT. Amino acid sequence: CASSRDRGNTGELFF.

The chain employs TRBV11-2 and TRBJ2-1, with D tentatively TRBD1 (6 bases). This CDR3 has 18 residues. V was trimmed by 5 bases and J by 0 bases, leaving 20 bases between them. CDR1 is SGHAT and CDR2 is FQNNGV in the germline V gene. This CDR3 is CASSQGSSRSSSYNEQFF. CDR3 coding DNA: TGTGCCAGCAGCCAGGGGTCTAGCCGATCGAGCTCCTACAATGAGCAGTTCTTC.

Only one count was recorded for this clone. This chain links TRBV29-1 with TRBJ1-5, with a possible D match to TRBD1 (5 bases). The CDR3 has 13 residues. Germline V gene lookup returns CDR1 SQVTM and CDR2 ANQGSEA. V was clipped by 6 bases and J by 7 bases, with 16 bases between them. The CDR3 loop is CSVTWGLGQPQHF. The CDR3 bases are TGCAGCGTAACTTGGGGACTAGGGCAGCCCCAGCATTTT.

This rearrangement joins TRBV11-2 to TRBJ2-5; D may correspond to TRBD1 or TRBD2 (5 bases each). The V gene lost 4 bases and the J gene lost 0 bases, with 9 bases spanning the gap. The CDR3 extends over 14 amino acids. Per germline, CDR1 SGHAT and CDR2 FQNNGV. CDR3 nucleotide sequence: TGTGCCAGCAGCTGGGGACGTAACCAAGAGACCCAGTACTTC. Translated: CASSWGRNQETQYF.

This clone was observed a few times. This rearrangement joins TRBV19 to TRBJ2-4; 8 positions agree with TRBD2. CDR1 and CDR2 (germline): LNHDA, SQIVND (reference sequence). The ends lost 4 bases at V and 0 bases at J; junction bases unmatched: 5. CDR3 size: 16 residues. DNA of the CDR3: TGTGCCAGTAGTACCGCGGGGGGAGTAGCCAAAAACATTCAGTACTTC. Protein: CASSTAGGVAKNIQYF.

A single count supports this clone. DNA for the CDR3: TGCAGCCTCGGGAGCTCATATGGCTACACCTTC. Translating it yields CSLGSSYGYTF. The gene calls are TRBV29-1 and TRBJ1-2; D gene uncertain. V was trimmed by 8 bases and J by 5 bases, leaving 12 bases between them. This CDR3 region has 11 residues. Germline V gives CDR1 SQVTM, CDR2 ANQGSEA.

In its sample, this clone was seen a few times. V is TRBV4-1 and J is TRBJ1-1; no definite D call. Germline V CDR1 and CDR2: MGHRA, YSYEKL. V was shortened by 1 base and J by 2 bases, with 17 bases between the two germline ends. The CDR3 consists of 17 residues. The CDR3 reads CASSQVIFLRGNTEAFF. The CDR3 bases are TGCGCCAGCAGCCAAGTAATTTTCCTGAGAGGAAACACTGAAGCTTTCTTT.

In the case of this clone: A read error may produce the germline difference seen at one junction end. The rearrangement joins TRBV18 to TRBJ1-2, with a possible D match to TRBD1 (6 bases). Germline CDR1 KGHSH, CDR2 LQKENI. The CDR3 sequence is 11 residues long. CDR3: CASSPTQGQTF. The CDR3 region has the DNA TGTGCCAGCTCACCAACCCAAGGACAGACTTTC. Complete variable domain (other parts from reference TRBV18 and TRBJ1-2): NAGVMQNPRHLVRRRGQEARLRCSPMKGHSHVYWYRQLPEEGLKFMVYLQKENIIDESGMPKERFSAEFPKEGPSILRIQQVVRGDSAAYFCASSPTQGQTFGSGTRLTVV.

V is TRBV7-2 and J is TRBJ2-7, with a tentative D call TRBD2 (6 bases). Looked up from germline, CDR1 is SGHTA and CDR2 is FQGNSA. V was shortened by 6 bases and J by 4 bases, with 16 bases between the two germline ends. The CDR3 has 14 residues. CDR3 nucleotide sequence: TGTGCCAGCAGGAGAGAGTTTAGCGGTTACGAGCAGTACTTC. Residues: CASRREFSGYEQYF.

V and J are TRBV18 and TRBJ1-5; D possibly corresponds to TRBD1 (6 bases). The CDR3 is 15 residues long. The V gene lost 5 bases and the J gene lost 6 bases, with 17 bases spanning the gap. Germline CDR1 and CDR2: KGHSH and LQKENI. The CDR3 spells CASSSGMAGVQPQHF. The DNA of the CDR3 is TGTGCCAGCTCATCCGGCATGGCAGGGGTTCAGCCCCAGCATTTT.

This clone was picked up a small number of times. The genes are TRBV27 and TRBJ2-5; D is undetermined. The closer fit of TRBJ2-7 to the DNA end suggests the J call may be wrong. The CDR3 sequence is 12 residues long. Germline lookup yields CDR1 MNHEY and CDR2 SMNVEV (reference sequence). The CDR3 nucleotides are TGTGCCAGCGTCGGTCGTCAGTACGAGCAGTACTTC. This encodes CASVGRQYEQYF.

CDR3 loop: CASSDARTSGGNEQFF. DNA for the CDR3: TGTGCCAGCAGTGACGCCCGGACTAGCGGGGGGAATGAGCAGTTCTTC. This chain uses TRBV2 with TRBJ2-1, with 14 bases fitting TRBD2. The germline CDR1 and CDR2 sequences are SNHLY and FYNNEI. The length of the CDR3 is 16 residues. Unmatched junction bases numbered 5, after V lost 3 bases and J lost 7 bases. Drawing the rest from reference TRBV2 and TRBJ2-1, the complete variable domain is EPEVTQTPSHQVTQMGQEVILRCVPISNHLYFYWYRQILGQKVEFLVSFYNNEISEKSEIFDDQFSVERPDGSNFTLKIRSTKLEDSAMYFCASSDARTSGGNEQFFGPGTRLTVL.

CDR3 loop: CASSVGRLGYTF. The CDR3 DNA sequence: TGTGCCAGCAGCGTAGGTCGTTTGGGCTACACCTTC. J is TRBJ1-2 and V is TRBV9; no firm D call. The CDR3 is made up of 12 amino acids. CDR1 SGDLS and CDR2 YYNGEE come from the germline V gene. Trimming pared 0 bases from V and 8 bases from J, leaving 8 bases between.

This clone occurred a few times. This rearrangement joins TRBV27 to TRBJ1-2, with D unclear. V was pared by 6 bases and J by 5 bases, with 10 bases between. The CDR3 consists of 12 residues. In germline, CDR1 is MNHEY, CDR2 SMNVEV (reference sequence). CDR3 nucleotides: TGTGCCAGCAGGACGGGAACATATGGCTACACCTTC. Its translation is CASRTGTYGYTF.

The genes are TRBV19 and TRBJ1-2; 9 bases fit TRBD1. Germline trimming cut 4 bases from V and 4 bases from J; bases unmatched to any gene: 7. CDR1 and CDR2 from the germline V gene are LNHDA and SQIVND (reference sequence). This CDR3 spans 15 amino acids. Here the CDR3 reads CASSTPGQGGYGYTF. The CDR3 DNA is TGTGCCAGTAGTACCCCGGGACAGGGTGGCTATGGCTACACCTTC.

This chain uses TRBV5-1 with TRBJ2-1; TRBD2 matches at 10 bases. The V gene's germline CDR1 is SGHRS and CDR2 YFSETQ. The CDR3 spans 14 residues. V lost 0 bases, J lost 7 bases, and 1 base stayed unmatched. CDR3 bases: TGCGCCAGCAGCTTGGAACTAGCGGGGAATGAGCAGTTCTTC. It codes for CASSLELAGNEQFF. Full variable domain (remainder filled in from reference TRBV5-1 and TRBJ2-1): KAGVTQTPRYLIKTRGQQVTLSCSPISGHRSVSWYQQTPGQGLQFLFEYFSETQRNKGNFPGRFSGRQFSNSRSEMNVSTLELGDSALYLCASSLELAGNEQFFGPGTRLTVL.

This clone was seen a handful of times. This rearrangement joins TRBV14 to TRBJ1-2; 7 positions agree with TRBD1. The CDR3 runs 14 residues. CDR1 and CDR2 from the germline V gene are SGHDN and FVKESK. V shed 1 base, J shed 8 bases, and the junction held 7 bases outside the gene matches. In DNA form, the CDR3 reads TGTGCCAGCAGCCAAGTGGACAGGTCGGGCGGCTACACCTTC. Protein product: CASSQVDRSGGYTF.

The V call is TRBV5-1, the J call TRBJ1-2, with D maybe TRBD1 (6 bases). V gave up 0 bases and J gave up 7 bases, with 10 bases separating them. This CDR3 contains 13 residues. Germline CDR1 reads SGHRS; CDR2 reads YFSETQ. The CDR3 protein is CASSLDTGRGYTF. CDR3 coding DNA: TGCGCCAGCAGCTTGGATACAGGGCGTGGCTACACCTTC.

V and J are TRBV30 and TRBJ1-6; 7 positions match TRBD1. V dropped 0 bases and J dropped 9; count of bases not matched to a gene: 8. The V gene's germline CDR1 is GTSNPN and CDR2 SVGIG (reference sequence). This CDR3 region has 15 residues. The CDR3 reads CAWSVQQGLSSPLHF. The CDR3 bases are TGTGCCTGGAGTGTCCAACAGGGGCTGAGTTCACCCCTCCACTTT.

This clone was detected ten times or more. The chain has TRBV4-1 and TRBJ2-3; 10 bases are a match to TRBD1. The J segment lost 0 bases and the V segment lost 1 base, leaving 4 bases of the junction unmatched. This CDR3 has 17 residues. Germline lookup yields CDR1 MGHRA and CDR2 YSYEKL. The CDR3 loop is CASSQGDRGGSTDTQYF. CDR3 nucleotide sequence: TGCGCCAGCAGCCAAGGGGACAGGGGCGGTAGCACAGATACGCAGTATTTT.

This sequence joins TRBV9 and TRBJ2-5, with D perhaps given as TRBD1 or TRBD2 (5 bases each). The CDR3 consists of 14 residues. Trimming removed 4 bases at V and 7 bases at J, with 17 bases between. Germline assignment: CDR1 SGDLS and CDR2 YYNGEE. The CDR3 DNA is TGTGCCAGCAGCCCAGGGACCGCACGAGGGACCCAGTACTTC. This sequence encodes CASSPGTARGTQYF.

The sample holds a few counts of this clone. The rearrangement joins TRBV5-1 to TRBJ2-4; TRBD1 agrees at 11 bases. Germline lookup yields CDR1 SGHRS and CDR2 YFSETQ. CDR3 length equals 13 residues. The ends lost 4 bases at V and 10 bases at J; junction bases unmatched: 4. CDR3 DNA sequence: TGCGCCAGCAGCCCAGGGGACAGGGGGATTCAGTACTTC. Translating gives CASSPGDRGIQYF.

The V gene is TRBV27, the J gene TRBJ1-1; 9 bases match TRBD1. V lost 6 bases and J lost 7; bases outside the gene matches: 12. CDR3 length: 15 amino acids. Germline V gene data show CDR1 as MNHEY and CDR2 as SMNVEV (reference sequence). The CDR3 bases are TGTGCCAGCAGGAAACCGGGACAGGGCATAATTGAAGCTTTCTTT. Translated: CASRKPGQGIIEAFF.

The table lists this clone with a few counts. The CDR3 nucleotides read TGTGCCTGGAGGAATAGACGGGCGGGCGGAGAAAATACGCAGTATTTT. It specifies CAWRNRRAGGENTQYF. The J gene is TRBJ2-3, the V gene TRBV30, with D perhaps matching TRBD2 (5 bases). From germline, CDR1 is GTSNPN and CDR2 SVGIG (reference sequence). CDR3 length equals 16 residues. The germline V and J ends were trimmed by 3 bases and 7 bases, with 23 bases remaining between them.

CDR3: CASSLNRYEQYF. The CDR3 DNA sequence: TGCGCCAGCAGCTTGAACAGGTACGAGCAGTACTTC. This chain uses TRBV5-1 with TRBJ2-7, with D maybe TRBD1 (5 bases). The germline gives CDR1 SGHRS, CDR2 YFSETQ. The ends were cut back, 1 base at V and 4 bases at J, with 6 bases in the middle. The CDR3 spans 12 residues.

This rearrangement joins TRBV4-1 to TRBJ2-1; perhaps TRBD1 as D (7 bases). The V gene lost 1 base and the J gene lost 10 bases, with 17 bases spanning the gap. Germline V gives CDR1 MGHRA, CDR2 YSYEKL. The CDR3 covers 15 residues. CDR3: CASSQGTGQGGEQFF. The CDR3 nucleotides read TGCGCCAGCAGCCAAGGGACCGGCCAGGGGGGCGAGCAGTTCTTC.

This clone was counted only a few times. This CDR3 reads CAQTRLSGNTIYF. The CDR3 coding sequence is TGTGCCCAGACGCGCCTCTCTGGAAACACCATATATTTT. V is TRBV30 and J is TRBJ1-3; D unresolved. Germline V gives CDR1 GTSNPN, CDR2 SVGIG (reference sequence). V lost 8 bases and J 0 bases, leaving 11 bases between the germline ends. The CDR3 covers 13 residues. The full variable domain, its missing parts supplied by reference TRBV30 and TRBJ1-3, is SQTIHQWPATLVQPVGSPLSLECTVEGTSNPNLYWYRQAAGRGLQLLFYSVGIGQISSEVPQNLSASRPQDRQFILSSKKLLLSDSGFYLCAQTRLSGNTIYFGEGSWLTVV.

The chain recombines TRBV30 with TRBJ1-2, with a tentative D call TRBD1 (5 bases). CDR1 and CDR2 (germline): GTSNPN, SVGIG (reference sequence). Trimming removed 4 bases from V and 8 bases from J, with 23 bases in between. This CDR3 has 15 amino acids. The CDR3 sequence is CAWTLTGYRTSGYTF. CDR3 sequence (DNA): TGTGCCTGGACCCTTACCGGGTACAGGACGTCCGGCTACACCTTC.